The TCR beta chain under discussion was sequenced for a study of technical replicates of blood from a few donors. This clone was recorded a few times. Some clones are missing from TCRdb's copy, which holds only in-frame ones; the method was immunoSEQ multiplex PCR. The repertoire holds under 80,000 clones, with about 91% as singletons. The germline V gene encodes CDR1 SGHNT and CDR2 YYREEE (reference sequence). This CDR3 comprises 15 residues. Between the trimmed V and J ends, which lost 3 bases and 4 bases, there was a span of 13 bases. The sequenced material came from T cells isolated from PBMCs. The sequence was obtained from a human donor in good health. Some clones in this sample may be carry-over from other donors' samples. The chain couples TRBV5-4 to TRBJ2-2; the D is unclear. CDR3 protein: CASSWASYVTGELFF. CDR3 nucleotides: TGTGCCAGCAGCTGGGCCAGCTACGTCACCGGGGAGCTGTTTTTT.